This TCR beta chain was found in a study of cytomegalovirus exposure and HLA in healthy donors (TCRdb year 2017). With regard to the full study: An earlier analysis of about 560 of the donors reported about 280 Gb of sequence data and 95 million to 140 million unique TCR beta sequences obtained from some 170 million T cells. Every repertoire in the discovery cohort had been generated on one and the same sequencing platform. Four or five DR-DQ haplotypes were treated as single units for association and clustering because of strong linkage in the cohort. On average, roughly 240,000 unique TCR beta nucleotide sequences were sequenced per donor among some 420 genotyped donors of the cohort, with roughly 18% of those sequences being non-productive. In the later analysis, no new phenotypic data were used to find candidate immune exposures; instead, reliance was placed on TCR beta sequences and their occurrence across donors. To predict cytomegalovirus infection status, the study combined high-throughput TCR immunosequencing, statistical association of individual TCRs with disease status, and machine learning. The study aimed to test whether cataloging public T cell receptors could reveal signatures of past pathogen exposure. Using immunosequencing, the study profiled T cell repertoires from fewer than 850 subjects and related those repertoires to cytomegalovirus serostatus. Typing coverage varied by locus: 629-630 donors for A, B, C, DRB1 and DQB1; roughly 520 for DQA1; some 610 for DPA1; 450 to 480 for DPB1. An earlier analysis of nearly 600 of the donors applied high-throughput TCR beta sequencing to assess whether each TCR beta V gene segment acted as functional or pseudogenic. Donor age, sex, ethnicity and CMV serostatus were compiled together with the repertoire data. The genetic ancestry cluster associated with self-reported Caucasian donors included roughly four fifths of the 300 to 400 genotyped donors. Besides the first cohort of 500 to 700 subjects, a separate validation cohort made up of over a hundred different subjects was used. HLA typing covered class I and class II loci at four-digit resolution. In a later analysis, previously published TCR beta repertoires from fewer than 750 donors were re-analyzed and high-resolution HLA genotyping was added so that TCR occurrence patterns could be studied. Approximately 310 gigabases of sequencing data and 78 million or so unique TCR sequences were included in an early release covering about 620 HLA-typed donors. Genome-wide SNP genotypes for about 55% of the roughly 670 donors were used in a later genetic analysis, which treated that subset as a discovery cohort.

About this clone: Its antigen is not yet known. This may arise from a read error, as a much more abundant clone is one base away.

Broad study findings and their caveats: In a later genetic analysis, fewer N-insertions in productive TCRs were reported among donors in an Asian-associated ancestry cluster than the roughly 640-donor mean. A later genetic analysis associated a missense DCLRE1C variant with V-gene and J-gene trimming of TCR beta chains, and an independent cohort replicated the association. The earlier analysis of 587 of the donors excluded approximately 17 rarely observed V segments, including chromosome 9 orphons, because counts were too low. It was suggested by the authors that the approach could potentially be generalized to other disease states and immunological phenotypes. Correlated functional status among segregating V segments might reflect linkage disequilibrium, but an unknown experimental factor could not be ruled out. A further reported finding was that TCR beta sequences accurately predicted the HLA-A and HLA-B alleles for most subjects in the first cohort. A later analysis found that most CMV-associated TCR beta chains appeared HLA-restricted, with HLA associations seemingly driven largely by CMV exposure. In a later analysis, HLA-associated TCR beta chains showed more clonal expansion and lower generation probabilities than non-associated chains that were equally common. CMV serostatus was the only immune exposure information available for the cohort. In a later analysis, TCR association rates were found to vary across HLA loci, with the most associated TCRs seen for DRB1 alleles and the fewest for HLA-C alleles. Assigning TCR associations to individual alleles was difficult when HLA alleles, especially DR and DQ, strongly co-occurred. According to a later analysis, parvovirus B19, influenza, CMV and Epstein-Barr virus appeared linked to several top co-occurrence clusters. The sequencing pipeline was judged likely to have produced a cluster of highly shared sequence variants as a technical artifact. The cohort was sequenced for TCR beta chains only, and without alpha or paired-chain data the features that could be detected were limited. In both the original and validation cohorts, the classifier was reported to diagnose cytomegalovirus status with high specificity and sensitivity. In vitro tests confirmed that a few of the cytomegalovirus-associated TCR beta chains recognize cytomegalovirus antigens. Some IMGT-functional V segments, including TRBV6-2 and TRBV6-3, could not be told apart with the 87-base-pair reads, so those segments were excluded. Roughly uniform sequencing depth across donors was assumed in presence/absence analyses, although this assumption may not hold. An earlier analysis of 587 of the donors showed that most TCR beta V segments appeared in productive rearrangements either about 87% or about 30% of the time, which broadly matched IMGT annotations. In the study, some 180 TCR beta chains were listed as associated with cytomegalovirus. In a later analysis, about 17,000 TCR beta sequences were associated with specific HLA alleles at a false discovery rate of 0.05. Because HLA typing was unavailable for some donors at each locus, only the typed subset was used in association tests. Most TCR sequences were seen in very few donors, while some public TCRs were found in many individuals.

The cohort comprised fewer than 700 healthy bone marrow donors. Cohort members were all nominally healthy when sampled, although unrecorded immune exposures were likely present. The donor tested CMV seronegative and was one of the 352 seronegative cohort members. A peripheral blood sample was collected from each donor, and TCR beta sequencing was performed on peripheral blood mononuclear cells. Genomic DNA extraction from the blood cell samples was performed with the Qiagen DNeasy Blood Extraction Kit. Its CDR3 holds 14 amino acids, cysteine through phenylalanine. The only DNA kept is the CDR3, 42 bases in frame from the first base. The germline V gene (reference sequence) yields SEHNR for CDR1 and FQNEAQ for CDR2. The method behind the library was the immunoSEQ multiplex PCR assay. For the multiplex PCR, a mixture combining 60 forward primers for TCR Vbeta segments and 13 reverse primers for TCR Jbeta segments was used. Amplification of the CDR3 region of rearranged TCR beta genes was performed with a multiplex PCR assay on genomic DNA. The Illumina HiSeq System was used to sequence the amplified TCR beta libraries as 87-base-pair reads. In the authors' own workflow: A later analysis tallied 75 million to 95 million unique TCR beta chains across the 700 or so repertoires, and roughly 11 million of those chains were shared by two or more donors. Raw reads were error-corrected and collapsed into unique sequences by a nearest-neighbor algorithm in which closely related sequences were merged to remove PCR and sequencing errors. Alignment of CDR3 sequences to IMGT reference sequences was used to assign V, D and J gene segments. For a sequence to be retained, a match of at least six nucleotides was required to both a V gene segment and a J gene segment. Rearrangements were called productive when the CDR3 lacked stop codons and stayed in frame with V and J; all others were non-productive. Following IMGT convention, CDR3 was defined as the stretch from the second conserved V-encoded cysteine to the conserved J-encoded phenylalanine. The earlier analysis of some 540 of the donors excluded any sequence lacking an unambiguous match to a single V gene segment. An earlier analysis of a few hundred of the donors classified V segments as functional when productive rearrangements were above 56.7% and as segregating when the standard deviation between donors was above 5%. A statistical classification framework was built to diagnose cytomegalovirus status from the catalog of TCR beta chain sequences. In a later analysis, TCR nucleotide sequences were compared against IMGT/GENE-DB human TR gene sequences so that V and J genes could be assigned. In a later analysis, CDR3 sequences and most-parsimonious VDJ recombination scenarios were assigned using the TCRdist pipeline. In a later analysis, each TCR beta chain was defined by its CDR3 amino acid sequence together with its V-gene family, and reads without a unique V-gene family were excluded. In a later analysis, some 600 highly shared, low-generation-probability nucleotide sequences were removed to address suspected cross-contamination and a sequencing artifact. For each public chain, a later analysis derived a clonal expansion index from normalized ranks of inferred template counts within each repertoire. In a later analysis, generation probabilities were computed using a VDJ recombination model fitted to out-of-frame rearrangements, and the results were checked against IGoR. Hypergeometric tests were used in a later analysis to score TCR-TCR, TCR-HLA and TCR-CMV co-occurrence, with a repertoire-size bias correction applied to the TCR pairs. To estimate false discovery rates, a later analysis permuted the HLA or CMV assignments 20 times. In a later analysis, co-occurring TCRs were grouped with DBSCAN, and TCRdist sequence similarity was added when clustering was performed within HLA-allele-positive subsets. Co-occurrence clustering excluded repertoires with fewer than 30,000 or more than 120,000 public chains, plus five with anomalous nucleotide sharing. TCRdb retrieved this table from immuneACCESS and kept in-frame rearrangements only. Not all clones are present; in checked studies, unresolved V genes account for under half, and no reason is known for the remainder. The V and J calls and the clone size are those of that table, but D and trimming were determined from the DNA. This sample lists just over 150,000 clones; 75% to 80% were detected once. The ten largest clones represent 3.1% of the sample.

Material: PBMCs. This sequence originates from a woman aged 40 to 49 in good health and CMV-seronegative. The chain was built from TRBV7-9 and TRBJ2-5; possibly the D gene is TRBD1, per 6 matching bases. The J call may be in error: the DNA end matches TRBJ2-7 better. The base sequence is TGTTCCAGCAGCTGGCTCCAGGGGAGCGACGAGCAGTACTTC. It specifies CSSSWLQGSDEQYF.